Listed here is a single TCR beta chain. Its specificity is unknown. The CDR3 is 15 amino acids. Losses at the gene ends were 0 bases for V and 7 bases for J; bases not matched to a gene: 4. In germline, CDR1 is SGDLS, CDR2 YYNGEE. The entry originates in a study of cytomegalovirus exposure and HLA in healthy donors. Study conclusions and caveats: The number of N-insertions in an Asian-associated ancestry cluster was reportedly below the approximately 700-donor mean in a later analysis. More clonal expansion characterized HLA-associated TCR beta chains than equally common others in a later analysis. TCR sequences were mostly rare, though some public TCRs occurred in many donors. As was reported, the HLA-A and HLA-B alleles of most subjects were accurately predicted from TCR beta sequences.

It was with 60 Vbeta and 13 Jbeta primers that the PCR ran. Measured with immunoSEQ multiplex PCR; TCRdb has only the in-frame clones, and not every one. The table shows tens of thousands of clones, with approximately 71% occurring only once. The chain uses TRBV9 and TRBJ1-6; the match to TRBD1 covers 7 bases. Sequencing input: PBMCs. This clonotype originated in a man aged 50 to 59 in good health and CMV-seronegative. CDR3 in amino acids: CASSVEEDRNSPLHF. The CDR3 nucleotides are TGTGCCAGCAGCGTAGAAGAGGACAGGAATTCACCCCTCCACTTT.